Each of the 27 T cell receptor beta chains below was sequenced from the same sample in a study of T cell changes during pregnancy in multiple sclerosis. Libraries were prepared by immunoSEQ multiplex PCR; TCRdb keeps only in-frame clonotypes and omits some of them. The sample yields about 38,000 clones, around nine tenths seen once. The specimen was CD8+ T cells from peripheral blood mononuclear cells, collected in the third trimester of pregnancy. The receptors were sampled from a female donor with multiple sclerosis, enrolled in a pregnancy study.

CDR3 region: CASQGSPSNTEAFF. In DNA, the CDR3 is TGTGCCAGTCAGGGGTCCCCTTCCAACACTGAAGCTTTCTTT. The chain joins TRBV27 to TRBJ1-1; D is possibly TRBD1 (6 bases). Germline CDR1 reads MNHEY; CDR2 reads SMNVEV (reference sequence). V lost 9 bases, J lost 2 bases, and 16 bases lay in between. The CDR3 has 14 amino acids.

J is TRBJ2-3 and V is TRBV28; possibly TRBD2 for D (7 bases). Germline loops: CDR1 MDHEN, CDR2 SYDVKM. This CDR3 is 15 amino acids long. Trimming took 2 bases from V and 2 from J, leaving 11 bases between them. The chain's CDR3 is CASSLGGALTDTQYF. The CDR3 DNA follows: TGTGCCAGCAGTTTAGGGGGGGCACTCACAGATACGCAGTATTTT.

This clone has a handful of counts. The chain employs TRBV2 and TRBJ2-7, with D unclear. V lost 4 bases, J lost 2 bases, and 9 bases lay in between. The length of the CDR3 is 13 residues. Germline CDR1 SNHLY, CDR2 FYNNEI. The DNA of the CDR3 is TGTGCCAGCAGTGCTGCGGTTGCCTACGAGCAGTACTTC. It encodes CASSAAVAYEQYF. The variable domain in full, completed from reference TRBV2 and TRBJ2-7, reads EPEVTQTPSHQVTQMGQEVILRCVPISNHLYFYWYRQILGQKVEFLVSFYNNEISEKSEIFDDQFSVERPDGSNFTLKIRSTKLEDSAMYFCASSAAVAYEQYFGPGTRLTVT.

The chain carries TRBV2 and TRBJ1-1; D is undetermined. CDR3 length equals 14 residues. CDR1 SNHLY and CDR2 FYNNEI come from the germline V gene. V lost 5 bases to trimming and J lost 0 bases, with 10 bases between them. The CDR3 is CASSHGIMNTEAFF. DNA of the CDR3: TGTGCCAGCAGTCACGGGATTATGAACACTGAAGCTTTCTTT. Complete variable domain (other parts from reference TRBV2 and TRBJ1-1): EPEVTQTPSHQVTQMGQEVILRCVPISNHLYFYWYRQILGQKVEFLVSFYNNEISEKSEIFDDQFSVERPDGSNFTLKIRSTKLEDSAMYFCASSHGIMNTEAFFGQGTRLTVV.

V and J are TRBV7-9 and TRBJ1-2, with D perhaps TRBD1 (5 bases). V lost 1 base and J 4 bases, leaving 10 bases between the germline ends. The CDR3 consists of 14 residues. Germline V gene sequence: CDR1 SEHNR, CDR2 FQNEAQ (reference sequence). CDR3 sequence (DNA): TGTGCCAGCAGCTTAGGCAGGGAGGGCTATGGCTACACCTTC. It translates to CASSLGREGYGYTF.

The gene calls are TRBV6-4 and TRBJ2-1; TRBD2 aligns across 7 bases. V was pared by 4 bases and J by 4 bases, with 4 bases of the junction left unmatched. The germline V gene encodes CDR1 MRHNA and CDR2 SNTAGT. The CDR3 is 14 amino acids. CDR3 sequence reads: CASSAGGEYNEQFF. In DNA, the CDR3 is TGTGCCAGCAGTGCTGGGGGGGAATACAATGAGCAGTTCTTC.

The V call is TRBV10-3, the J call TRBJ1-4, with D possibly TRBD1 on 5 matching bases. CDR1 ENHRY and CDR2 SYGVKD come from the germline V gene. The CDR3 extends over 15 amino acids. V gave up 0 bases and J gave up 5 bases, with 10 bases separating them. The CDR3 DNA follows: TGTGCCATCAGTGAGTCGGGGGGAGAGAATGAAAAACTGTTTTTT. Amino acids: CAISESGGENEKLFF.

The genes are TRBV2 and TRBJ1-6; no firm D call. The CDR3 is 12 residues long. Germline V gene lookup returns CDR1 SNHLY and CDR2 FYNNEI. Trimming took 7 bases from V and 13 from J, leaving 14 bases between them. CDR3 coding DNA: TGTGCCAGCAATGCGGGCGGCTGGCCCCTCCACTTT. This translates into CASNAGGWPLHF.

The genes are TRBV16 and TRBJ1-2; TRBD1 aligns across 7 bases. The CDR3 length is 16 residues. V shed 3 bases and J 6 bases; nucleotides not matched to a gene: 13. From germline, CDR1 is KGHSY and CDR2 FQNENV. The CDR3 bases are TGTGCCAGCAGCCAGTACCAGCAGGACAGGAGGCATGGCTACACCTTC. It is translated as CASSQYQQDRRHGYTF. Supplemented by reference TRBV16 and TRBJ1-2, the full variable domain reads GEEVAQTPKHLVRGEGQKAKLYCAPIKGHSYVFWYQQVLKNEFKFLISFQNENVFDETGMPKERFSAKCLPNSPCSLEIQATKLEDSAVYFCASSQYQQDRRHGYTFGSGTRLTVV.

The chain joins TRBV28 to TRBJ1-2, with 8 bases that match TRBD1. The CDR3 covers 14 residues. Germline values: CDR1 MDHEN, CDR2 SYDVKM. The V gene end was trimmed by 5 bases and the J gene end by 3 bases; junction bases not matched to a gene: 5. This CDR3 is CASSLPGGHYGYTF. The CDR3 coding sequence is TGTGCCAGCAGTCTTCCAGGGGGCCACTATGGCTACACCTTC.

The CDR3 sequence: CASSERGQGLTGELFF. CDR3 bases: TGTGCCAGCAGTGAAAGGGGGCAGGGCCTCACCGGGGAGCTGTTTTTT. This chain joins TRBV6-1 and TRBJ2-2, with TRBD1 matching 7 bases. The J segment lost 4 bases and the V segment lost 2 bases, leaving 7 bases of the junction unmatched. The germline V gene has CDR1 MNHNS and CDR2 SASEGT. There are 16 residues in the CDR3.

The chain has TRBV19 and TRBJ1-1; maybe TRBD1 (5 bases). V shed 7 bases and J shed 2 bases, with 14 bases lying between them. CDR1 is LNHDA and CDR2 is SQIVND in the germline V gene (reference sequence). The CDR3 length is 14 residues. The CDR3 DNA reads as TGTGCCAGTATCCCCACGACAGATAACACTGAAGCTTTCTTT. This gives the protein CASIPTTDNTEAFF.

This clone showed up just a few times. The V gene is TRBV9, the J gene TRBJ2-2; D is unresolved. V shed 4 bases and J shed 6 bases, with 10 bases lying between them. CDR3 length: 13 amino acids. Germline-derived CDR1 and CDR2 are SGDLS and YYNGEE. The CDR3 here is CASSPAQAGELFF. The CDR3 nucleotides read TGTGCCAGCAGCCCAGCCCAGGCCGGGGAGCTGTTTTTT.

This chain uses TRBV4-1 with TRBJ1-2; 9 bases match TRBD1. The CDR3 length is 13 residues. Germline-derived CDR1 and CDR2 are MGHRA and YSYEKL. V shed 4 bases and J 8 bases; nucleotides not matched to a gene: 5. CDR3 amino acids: CASSLGQGRGYTF. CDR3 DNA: TGCGCCAGCAGCCTTGGACAGGGGCGAGGCTACACCTTC.

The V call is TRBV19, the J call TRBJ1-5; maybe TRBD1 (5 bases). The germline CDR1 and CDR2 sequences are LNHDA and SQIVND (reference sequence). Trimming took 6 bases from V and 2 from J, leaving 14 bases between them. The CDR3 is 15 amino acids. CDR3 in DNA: TGTGCCAGTAGAATACAGGCGTGGGGCAATCAGCCCCAGCATTTT. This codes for CASRIQAWGNQPQHF.

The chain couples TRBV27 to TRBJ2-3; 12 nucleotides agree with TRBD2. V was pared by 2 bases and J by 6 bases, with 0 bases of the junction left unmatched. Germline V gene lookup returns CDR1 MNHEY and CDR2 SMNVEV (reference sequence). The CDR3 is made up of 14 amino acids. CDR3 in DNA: TGTGCCAGCAGTTTAGGGACTAGCGGGGATACGCAGTATTTT. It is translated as CASSLGTSGDTQYF.

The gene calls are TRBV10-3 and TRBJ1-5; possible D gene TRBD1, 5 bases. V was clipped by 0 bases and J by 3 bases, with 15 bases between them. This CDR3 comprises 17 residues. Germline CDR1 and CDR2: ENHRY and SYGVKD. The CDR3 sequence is CAISESFRTHNNQPQHF. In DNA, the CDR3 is TGTGCCATCAGTGAGTCGTTTCGGACACACAACAATCAGCCCCAGCATTTT.

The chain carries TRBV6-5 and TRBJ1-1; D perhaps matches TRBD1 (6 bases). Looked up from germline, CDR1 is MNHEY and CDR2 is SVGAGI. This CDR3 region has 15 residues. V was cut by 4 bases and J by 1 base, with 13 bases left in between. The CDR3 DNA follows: TGTGCCAGCAGTTCGCCCCTACAGGGGAACACTGAAGCTTTCTTT. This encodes CASSSPLQGNTEAFF.

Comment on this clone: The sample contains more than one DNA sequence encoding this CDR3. The CDR3 reads CAWSVGRAYGYTF. CDR3 bases: TGTGCCTGGAGTGTGGGCAGGGCCTATGGCTACACCTTC. J is TRBJ1-2 and V is TRBV30; possibly TRBD1 for D (5 bases). This CDR3 has 13 amino acids. The V end lost 0 bases, the J end lost 4 bases, and 9 bases lay between the germline ends. Germline V CDR1 and CDR2: GTSNPN, SVGIG (reference sequence).

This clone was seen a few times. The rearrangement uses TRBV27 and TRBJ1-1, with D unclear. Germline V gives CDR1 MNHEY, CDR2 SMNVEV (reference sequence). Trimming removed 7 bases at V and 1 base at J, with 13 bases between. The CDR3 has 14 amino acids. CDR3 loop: CASMKDWANTEAFF. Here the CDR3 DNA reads TGTGCCAGCATGAAGGACTGGGCGAACACTGAAGCTTTCTTT.

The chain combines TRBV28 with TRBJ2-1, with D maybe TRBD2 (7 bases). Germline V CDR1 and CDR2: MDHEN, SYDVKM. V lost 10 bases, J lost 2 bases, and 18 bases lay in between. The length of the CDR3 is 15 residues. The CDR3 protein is CAIGGRGGTYNEQFF. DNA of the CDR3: TGTGCCATCGGGGGGCGGGGAGGAACCTACAATGAGCAGTTCTTC.

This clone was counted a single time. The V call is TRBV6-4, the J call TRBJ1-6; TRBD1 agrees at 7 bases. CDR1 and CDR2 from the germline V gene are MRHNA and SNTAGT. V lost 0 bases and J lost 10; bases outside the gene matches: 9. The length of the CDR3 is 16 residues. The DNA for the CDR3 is TGTGCCAGCAGTGACTCGACCCAGGGGGTCGGGTCACCCCTCCACTTT. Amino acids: CASSDSTQGVGSPLHF.

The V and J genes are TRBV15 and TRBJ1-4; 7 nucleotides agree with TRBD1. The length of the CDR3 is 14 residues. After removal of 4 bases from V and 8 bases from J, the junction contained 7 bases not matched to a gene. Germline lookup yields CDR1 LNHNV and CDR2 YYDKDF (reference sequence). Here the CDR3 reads CATSTQTRGEKLFF. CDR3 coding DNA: TGTGCCACCAGCACCCAGACCAGGGGGGAAAAACTGTTTTTT.

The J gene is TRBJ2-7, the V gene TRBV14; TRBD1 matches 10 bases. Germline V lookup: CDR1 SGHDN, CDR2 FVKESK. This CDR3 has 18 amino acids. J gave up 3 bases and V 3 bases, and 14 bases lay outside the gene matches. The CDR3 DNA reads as TGTGCCAGCAGCCAGGGACAGGGGCTTATAGGGGATTTCTACGAGCAGTACTTC. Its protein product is CASSQGQGLIGDFYEQYF.

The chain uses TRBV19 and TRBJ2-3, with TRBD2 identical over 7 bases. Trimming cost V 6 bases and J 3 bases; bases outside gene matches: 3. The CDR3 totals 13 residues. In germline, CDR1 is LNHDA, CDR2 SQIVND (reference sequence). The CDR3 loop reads CASSTGRTDTQYF. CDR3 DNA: TGTGCCAGTAGCACCGGGAGGACAGATACGCAGTATTTT.

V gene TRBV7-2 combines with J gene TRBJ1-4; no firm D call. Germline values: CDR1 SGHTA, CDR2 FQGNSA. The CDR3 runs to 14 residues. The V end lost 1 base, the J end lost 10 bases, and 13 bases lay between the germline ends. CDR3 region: CASSLVPLRSKLFF. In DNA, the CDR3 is TGTGCCAGCAGCTTAGTCCCCCTCCGGTCAAAACTGTTTTTT.

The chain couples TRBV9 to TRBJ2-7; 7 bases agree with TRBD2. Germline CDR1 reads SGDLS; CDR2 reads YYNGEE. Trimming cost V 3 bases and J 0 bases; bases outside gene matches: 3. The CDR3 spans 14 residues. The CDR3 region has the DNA TGTGCCAGCAGCGGGCGGGACTACTCCTACGAGCAGTACTTC. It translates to CASSGRDYSYEQYF. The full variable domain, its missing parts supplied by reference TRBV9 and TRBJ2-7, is DSGVTQTPKHLITATGQRVTLRCSPRSGDLSVYWYQQSLDQGLQFLIQYYNGEERAKGNILERFSAQQFPDLHSELNLSSLELGDSALYFCASSGRDYSYEQYFGPGTRLTVT.